This T cell receptor (beta chain) was sequenced during a study of T-cell reconstitution after alpha-beta-depleted transplantation in children. TCRbeta library construction was performed incorporating unique molecular identifiers. TCRdb processed the PCR reads anew with MiXCR; each CDR3 protein has one entry. In the table there are just under 550,000 distinct CDR3 sequences, roughly 18% of which are singletons. In its sample, this clonotype was seen once. Germline assignment: CDR1 SGHRS and CDR2 YFSETQ. The CDR3 has 15 residues. V was clipped by 3 bases and J by 5 bases, with 14 bases between them. The chain couples TRBV5-1 to TRBJ1-4; no firm D call. This sequence was found in a human donor who donated a stem cell graft to a child with acute lymphoblastic leukemia. Specimen: PBMCs from the stem cell graft donor, collected from the stem cell graft. CDR3 amino acids: CASSSLVPTNEKLFF. The CDR3 bases are TGCGCCAGCAGCTCCCTCGTACCGACAAATGAAAAACTGTTTTTT.